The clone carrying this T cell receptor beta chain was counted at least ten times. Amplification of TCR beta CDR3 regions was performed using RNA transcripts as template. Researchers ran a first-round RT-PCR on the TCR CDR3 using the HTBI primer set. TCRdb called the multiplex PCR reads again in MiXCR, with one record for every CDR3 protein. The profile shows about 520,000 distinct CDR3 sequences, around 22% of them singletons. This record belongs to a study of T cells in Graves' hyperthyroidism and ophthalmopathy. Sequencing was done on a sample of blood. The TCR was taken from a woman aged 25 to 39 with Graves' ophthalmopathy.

The CDR3 DNA follows: TGTGCCAGCAGTTACCAGGGATTGCTCTCTGGGGCCAACGTCCTGACTTTC. It encodes CASSYQGLLSGANVLTF. The chain is built from TRBV6-5 and TRBJ2-6, with D possibly being TRBD1 (5 bases). The CDR3 length is 17 residues. CDR1 MNHEY and CDR2 SVGAGI come from the germline V gene. Trimming pared 2 bases from V and 0 bases from J, leaving 11 bases between.